The clone carrying this TCR beta chain was counted a few times. CDR1 and CDR2 from the germline V gene are SEHNR and FQNEAQ (reference sequence). Unmatched junction bases numbered 9, after V lost 5 bases and J lost 7 bases. This CDR3 comprises 15 residues. While infection was still active, Seattle patients were enrolled and then followed longitudinally. The sample is drawn from a study of blood T cell repertoires in COVID-19. Overall study: The study drew acute and convalescent COVID-19 samples from the United States, Italy and Spain.

Profiled with immunoSEQ multiplex PCR; TCRdb holds only in-frame clones, not every one. This sample has some 240,000 clones, with approximately 85% found just once. The origin of this receptor is an older woman with COVID-19, enrolled during active disease. V gene TRBV7-9 combines with J gene TRBJ1-5; 9 bases are shared with TRBD1. Sequences were obtained from peripheral blood. This CDR3 reads CASSPPGQGSQPQHF. Here the CDR3 DNA reads TGTGCCAGCAGCCCTCCGGGACAGGGAAGCCAGCCCCAGCATTTT.